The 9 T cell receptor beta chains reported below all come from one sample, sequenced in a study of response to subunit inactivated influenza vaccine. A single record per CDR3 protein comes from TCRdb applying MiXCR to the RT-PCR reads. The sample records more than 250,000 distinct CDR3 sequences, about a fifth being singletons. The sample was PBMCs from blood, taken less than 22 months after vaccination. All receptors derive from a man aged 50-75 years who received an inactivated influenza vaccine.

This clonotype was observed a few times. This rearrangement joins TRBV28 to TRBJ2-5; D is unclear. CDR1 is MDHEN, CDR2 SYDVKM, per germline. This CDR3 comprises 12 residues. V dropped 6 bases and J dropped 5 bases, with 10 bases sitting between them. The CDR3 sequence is CASSRYAETQYF. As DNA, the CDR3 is TGTGCCAGCAGCAGATATGCGGAGACCCAGTACTTC.

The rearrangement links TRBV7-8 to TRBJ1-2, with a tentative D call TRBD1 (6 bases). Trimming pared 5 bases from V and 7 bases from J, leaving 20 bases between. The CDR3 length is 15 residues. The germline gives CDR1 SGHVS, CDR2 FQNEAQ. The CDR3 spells CASSPRTDSESGYTF. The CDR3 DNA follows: TGTGCCAGCAGCCCCCGGACAGATTCTGAAAGTGGCTACACCTTC.

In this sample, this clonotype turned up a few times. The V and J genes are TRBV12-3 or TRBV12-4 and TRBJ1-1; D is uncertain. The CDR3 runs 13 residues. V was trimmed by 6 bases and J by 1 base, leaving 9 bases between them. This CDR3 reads CASSVDTNTEAFF. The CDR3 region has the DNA TGTGCCAGCAGCGTAGACACGAACACTGAAGCTTTCTTT.

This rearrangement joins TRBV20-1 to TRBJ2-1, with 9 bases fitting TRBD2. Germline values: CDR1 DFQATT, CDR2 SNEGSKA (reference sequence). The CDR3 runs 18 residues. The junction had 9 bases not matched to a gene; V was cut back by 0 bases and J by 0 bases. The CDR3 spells CSAREAAGGRSSYNEQFF. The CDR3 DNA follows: TGCAGTGCTAGAGAGGCAGCGGGAGGAAGGAGCTCCTACAATGAGCAGTTCTTC.

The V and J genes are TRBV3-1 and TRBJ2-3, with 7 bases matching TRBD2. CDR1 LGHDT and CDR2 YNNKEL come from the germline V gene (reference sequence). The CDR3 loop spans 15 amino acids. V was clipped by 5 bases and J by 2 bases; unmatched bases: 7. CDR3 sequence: CASSGEGSYTDTQYF. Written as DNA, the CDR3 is TGTGCCAGCAGCGGGGAGGGCTCCTACACAGATACGCAGTATTTT.

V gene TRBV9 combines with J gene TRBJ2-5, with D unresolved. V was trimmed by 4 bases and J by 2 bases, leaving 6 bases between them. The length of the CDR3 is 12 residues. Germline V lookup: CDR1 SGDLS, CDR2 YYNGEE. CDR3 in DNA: TGTGCCAGCAGCACAGAGCAAGAGACCCAGTACTTC. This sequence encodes CASSTEQETQYF.

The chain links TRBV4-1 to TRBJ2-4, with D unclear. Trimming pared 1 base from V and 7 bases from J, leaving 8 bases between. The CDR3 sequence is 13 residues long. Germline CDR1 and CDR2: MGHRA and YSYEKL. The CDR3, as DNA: TGCGCCAGCAGCCAAGGACTGGGGAACATTCAGTACTTC. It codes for CASSQGLGNIQYF.

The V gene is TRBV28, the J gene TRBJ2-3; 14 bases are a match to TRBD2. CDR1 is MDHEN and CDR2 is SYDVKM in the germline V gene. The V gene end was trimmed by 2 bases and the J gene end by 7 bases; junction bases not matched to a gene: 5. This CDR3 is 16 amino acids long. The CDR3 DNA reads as TGTGCCAGCAGTTTAGGGACTAGCGGGAGTTTGAATACGCAGTATTTT. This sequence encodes CASSLGTSGSLNTQYF.

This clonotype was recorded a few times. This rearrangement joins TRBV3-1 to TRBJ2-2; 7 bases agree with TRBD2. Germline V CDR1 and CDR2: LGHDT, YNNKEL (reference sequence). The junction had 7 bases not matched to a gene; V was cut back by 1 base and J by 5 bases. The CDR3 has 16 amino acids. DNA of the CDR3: TGTGCCAGCAGCCAAGGGGGACTACGGAGGACCGGGGAGCTGTTTTTT. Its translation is CASSQGGLRRTGELFF.